These 20 T cell receptor beta chains were all obtained from the same sample, sequenced in a study of control samples from healthy donors and cancer patients. Profiling relied on immunoSEQ multiplex PCR, and the TCRdb table lists in-frame clones only, not all of them. The data hold around 94,000 clones, with about 88% observed a single time. Source material: blood. The receptors were gathered from a woman aged 50 to 65 in good health.

The chain links TRBV6-5 to TRBJ2-3, with 9 bases matching TRBD2. V gave up 2 bases and J gave up 6 bases; unmatched junction bases: 6. Germline V gives CDR1 MNHEY, CDR2 SVGAGI. The CDR3 contains 15 residues. The CDR3 here is CASSYDSGSWDTQYF. CDR3 bases: TGTGCCAGCAGTTACGATAGCGGGAGTTGGGATACGCAGTATTTT.

The chain links TRBV6-2 or TRBV6-3 to TRBJ1-4; D is ambiguous. CDR1 is MNHEY, CDR2 SVGEGT, per germline. Deletions cut 6 bases from V and 10 bases from J, with 15 bases between. The CDR3 is made up of 13 amino acids. In nucleotides, the CDR3 is TGTGCCAGCAGCCTATTCTATTACGGAAAACTGTTTTTT. The encoded protein is CASSLFYYGKLFF.

The CDR3 here is CASSAPYSSGDYGYTF. The DNA for the CDR3 is TGTGCCAGCAGCGCCCCGTACAGCTCAGGAGACTATGGCTACACCTTC. This chain connects TRBV9 to TRBJ1-2; D unclear. Germline V lookup: CDR1 SGDLS, CDR2 YYNGEE. The CDR3 consists of 16 residues. The germline V and J ends were trimmed by 3 bases and 3 bases, with 18 bases remaining between them. The entire variable domain, with the rest obtained from reference TRBV9 and TRBJ1-2, is as follows: DSGVTQTPKHLITATGQRVTLRCSPRSGDLSVYWYQQSLDQGLQFLIQYYNGEERAKGNILERFSAQQFPDLHSELNLSSLELGDSALYFCASSAPYSSGDYGYTFGSGTRLTVV.

The chain combines TRBV7-2 with TRBJ1-2; D gene ambiguous. The CDR3 runs 16 residues. Between the trimmed V and J ends, which lost 5 bases and 8 bases, there was a span of 24 bases. Germline assignment: CDR1 SGHTA and CDR2 FQGNSA. The CDR3 DNA sequence: TGTGCCAGCAGCCCTTATAACGTCGACGCAGCCCAGGGCTACACCTTC. It codes for CASSPYNVDAAQGYTF.

J is TRBJ2-1 and V is TRBV4-2, with TRBD1 matching 9 bases. This CDR3 has 18 amino acids. Trimming at V came to 1 base and at J to 3 bases, leaving 10 bases not matched to a gene. Germline-derived CDR1 and CDR2 are LGHNA and YNFKEQ. The CDR3 DNA sequence: TGTGCCAGCAGCCAAGGACCCGTGACAGGGGGTCTCTACAATGAGCAGTTCTTC. Translating gives CASSQGPVTGGLYNEQFF.

This chain links TRBV6-4 with TRBJ2-3, with D maybe TRBD1 (6 bases). The length of the CDR3 is 13 residues. Between the trimmed V and J ends, which lost 4 bases and 2 bases, there was a span of 7 bases. From germline, CDR1 is MRHNA and CDR2 SNTAGT. In DNA form, the CDR3 reads TGTGCCAGCAGTGGGGGACACACAGATACGCAGTATTTT. It encodes CASSGGHTDTQYF.

The chain is built from TRBV6-2 or TRBV6-3 and TRBJ1-1; weak D call: TRBD1 (6 bases). Germline V gives CDR1 MNHEY, CDR2 SVGEGT. Trimming stripped 6 bases from V and 4 bases from J, with 24 bases between. The CDR3 covers 17 residues. Here the CDR3 DNA reads TGTGCCAGCAGCACCTACAGGGCCAAGAGAGGTGGCACTGAAGCTTTCTTT. Protein sequence: CASSTYRAKRGGTEAFF.

J is TRBJ2-2 and V is TRBV18, with TRBD2 matching 10 bases. This CDR3 has 16 amino acids. Germline V gene lookup returns CDR1 KGHSH and CDR2 LQKENI. V lost 2 bases, J lost 5 bases, and 5 bases stayed unmatched. The DNA of the CDR3 is TGTGCCAGCTCACCAAGCAGCGGGAGGGGAACCGGGGAGCTGTTTTTT. As protein: CASSPSSGRGTGELFF.

The genes are TRBV5-4 and TRBJ1-3; D remains ambiguous. CDR3 length: 14 amino acids. Germline CDR1 reads SGHNT; CDR2 reads YYREEE (reference sequence). V was pared by 0 bases and J by 2 bases, with 6 bases between. The CDR3 here is CASSLGRTGNTIYF. CDR3 DNA: TGTGCCAGCAGCTTGGGGCGGACTGGAAACACCATATATTTT.

CDR3 nucleotides: TGTGCCAGCTCACCACCGCGGGGCGGGAGTCGAGACTACGAGCAGTACTTC. The encoded protein is CASSPPRGGSRDYEQYF. The chain combines TRBV18 with TRBJ2-7, with TRBD2 matching 7 bases. Germline lookup yields CDR1 KGHSH and CDR2 LQKENI. This CDR3 is 17 amino acids long. With V trimmed by 0 bases and J by 3 bases, 11 bases remained unmatched.

CDR3 amino acids: CASSLSTTLQREETQYF. As DNA, the CDR3 is TGCGCCAGCAGCTTGAGCACCACCCTACAGCGGGAAGAGACCCAGTACTTC. The V call is TRBV5-1, the J call TRBJ2-5; D is perhaps TRBD2 (6 bases). This CDR3 has 17 residues. Per germline, CDR1 SGHRS and CDR2 YFSETQ. V was clipped by 1 base and J by 3 bases, with 19 bases between them.

The chain links TRBV6-4 to TRBJ2-7, with 8 bases aligning to TRBD1. The CDR3 consists of 12 residues. CDR1 is MRHNA, CDR2 SNTAGT, per germline. Trimming at V came to 7 bases and at J to 6 bases, leaving 5 bases not matched to a gene. In DNA, the CDR3 is TGTGCCAGCAAGGACAGGGAGGCCGAGCAGTACTTC. Translating it yields CASKDREAEQYF.

The V gene is TRBV5-4, the J gene TRBJ2-7, with 12 bases aligning to TRBD2. Losses at the gene ends were 4 bases for V and 4 bases for J; bases not matched to a gene: 6. The CDR3 has 15 residues. CDR1 is SGHNT, CDR2 YYREEE, per germline (reference sequence). CDR3 nucleotides: TGTGCCAGCAGCGTATCGACTAGCGGGAGATACGAGCAGTACTTC. Translating it yields CASSVSTSGRYEQYF.

The chain combines TRBV6-5 with TRBJ1-1, with no clear D. Trimming removed 0 bases at V and 7 bases at J, with 9 bases between. CDR3 length: 13 amino acids. Germline values: CDR1 MNHEY, CDR2 SVGAGI. CDR3 sequence reads: CASSYSTLGEAFF. The CDR3 DNA is TGTGCCAGCAGTTACTCGACCCTCGGTGAAGCTTTCTTT.

The chain employs TRBV7-9 and TRBJ2-7; D is possibly TRBD2 (6 bases). Germline V gene data show CDR1 as SEHNR and CDR2 as FQNEAQ (reference sequence). CDR3 length: 15 amino acids. V lost 7 bases to trimming and J lost 5 bases, with 21 bases between them. The CDR3 nucleotides are TGTGCCAGCATTCCTGGGAGGCTAGGTCGCGACGAGCAGTACTTC. As protein: CASIPGRLGRDEQYF.

The chain joins TRBV6-6 to TRBJ1-5, with 12 positions matching TRBD1. The germline gives CDR1 MNHNY, CDR2 SVGAGI (reference sequence). The V segment lost 3 bases and the J segment 6 bases; nucleotides outside the gene matches: 6. This CDR3 comprises 16 residues. The CDR3 DNA reads as TGTGCCAGCAGTTATCGCCGGGACAGGGGGCCTCAGCCCCAGCATTTT. Its translation is CASSYRRDRGPQPQHF.

CDR3 protein: CASSGGGGFWADTQYF. CDR3 nucleotide sequence: TGTGCCAGCAGCGGTGGCGGGGGCTTTTGGGCAGATACGCAGTATTTT. The chain employs TRBV9 and TRBJ2-3; weak D call: TRBD2 (7 bases). The CDR3 length is 16 residues. Trimming pared 3 bases from V and 4 bases from J, leaving 18 bases between. Germline CDR1 reads SGDLS; CDR2 reads YYNGEE.

The chain carries TRBV6-1 and TRBJ1-2, with a weak D call TRBD1 (5 bases). The germline gives CDR1 MNHNS, CDR2 SASEGT. V was trimmed by 2 bases and J by 6 bases, leaving 13 bases between them. The CDR3 sequence is 14 residues long. CDR3 sequence (DNA): TGTGCCAGCAGTGAATGGGGCAGGGATCATGGCTACACCTTC. Its translation is CASSEWGRDHGYTF.

This clone was detected only once. J is TRBJ2-7 and V is TRBV7-3; D remains ambiguous. Germline lookup yields CDR1 SGHTA and CDR2 FQGTGA. V was shortened by 1 base and J by 0 bases, with 10 bases between the two germline ends. The CDR3 is 15 amino acids. The CDR3 loop is CASSLISGSSYEQYF. The CDR3 DNA is TGTGCCAGCAGCTTAATATCGGGTAGCTCCTACGAGCAGTACTTC.

The genes are TRBV4-1 and TRBJ1-2; perhaps TRBD1 as D (5 bases). This CDR3 has 16 residues. Germline V gene sequence: CDR1 MGHRA, CDR2 YSYEKL. Trimming removed 8 bases from V and 6 bases from J, with 25 bases in between. CDR3 sequence reads: CASHFPGRLKLDGYTF. The CDR3 region has the DNA TGCGCCAGCCATTTCCCGGGACGGCTAAAACTTGATGGCTACACCTTC.